These 15 T cell receptor beta chains share one sample of origin, sequenced in a study of blood T cell repertoires in COVID-19. Profiled with immunoSEQ multiplex PCR; TCRdb holds only in-frame clones, not every one. Here the sample spans 60,000 or so clones, about four fifths being singletons. Sequencing was done on a sample of peripheral blood. The source of these receptors is a human donor in a cohort sampled during active COVID-19.

V and J are TRBV29-1 and TRBJ1-4; TRBD1 is a possible D gene (5 bases). The CDR3 spans 12 residues. The germline V and J ends were trimmed by 5 bases and 6 bases, with 10 bases remaining between them. Germline V gene data show CDR1 as SQVTM and CDR2 as ANQGSEA. CDR3 amino acids: CSVQGLDEKLFF. The CDR3 coding sequence is TGCAGCGTTCAGGGTTTGGATGAAAAACTGTTTTTT. Complete variable domain (other parts from reference TRBV29-1 and TRBJ1-4): SAVISQKPSRDICQRGTSLTIQCQVDSQVTMMFWYRQQPGQSLTLIATANQGSEATYESGFVIDKFPISRPNLTFSTLTVSNMSPEDSSIYLCSVQGLDEKLFFGSGTQLSVL.

This clone was seen ten or more times. The chain links TRBV30 to TRBJ1-3; D unresolved. CDR3 length: 14 amino acids. Germline loops: CDR1 GTSNPN, CDR2 SVGIG (reference sequence). V lost 5 bases, J lost 0 bases, and 11 bases lay in between. CDR3 DNA sequence: TGTGCCTGGCGCCGCATCAGCTCTGGAAACACCATATATTTT. This codes for CAWRRISSGNTIYF.

The rearrangement joins TRBV6-4 to TRBJ2-7; 8 bases fit TRBD2. V lost 4 bases to trimming and J lost 2 bases; unmatched junction nucleotides: 7. From germline, CDR1 is MRHNA and CDR2 SNTAGT. The CDR3 length is 15 residues. The CDR3 is CASSAASGGTYEQYF. CDR3 DNA sequence: TGTGCCAGCAGTGCGGCCAGCGGGGGAACCTACGAGCAGTACTTC.

CDR3 DNA sequence: TGTGCCAGCAGTTACTCTCCAGGGGACACTGAAGCTTTCTTT. Amino acids: CASSYSPGDTEAFF. The V gene is TRBV6-6, the J gene TRBJ1-1; D is perhaps TRBD1 (6 bases). Trimming removed 0 bases from V and 3 bases from J, with 8 bases in between. Germline V gives CDR1 MNHNY, CDR2 SVGAGI (reference sequence). The CDR3 totals 14 residues.

V usage is TRBV10-2 and J usage is TRBJ2-7; TRBD2 agrees at 7 bases. The germline V gene encodes CDR1 WSHSY and CDR2 SAAADI. Trimming took 6 bases from V and 4 from J; bases not matched to a gene: 0. The CDR3 is 11 residues long. The CDR3 protein is CASRGGYEQYF. The CDR3 nucleotides read TGCGCCAGCAGGGGAGGGTACGAGCAGTACTTC.

The CDR3 spells CASRGALNQIEAFF. As DNA, the CDR3 is TGTGCCAGTAGAGGGGCTCTAAACCAGATTGAAGCTTTCTTT. The chain has TRBV19 and TRBJ1-1, with a weak D call TRBD1 (5 bases). Germline V lookup: CDR1 LNHDA, CDR2 SQIVND (reference sequence). This CDR3 comprises 14 residues. V lost 6 bases to trimming and J lost 7 bases, with 18 bases between them.

The DNA of the CDR3 is TGTGCCAGCAGCCTCGGGACAGGGGCTGGAGATGGCTACACCTTC. Translating gives CASSLGTGAGDGYTF. The rearrangement joins TRBV5-6 to TRBJ1-2; 10 nucleotides align to TRBD1. Germline CDR1 is SGHDT and CDR2 is YYEEEE. The length of the CDR3 is 15 residues. V lost 4 bases, J lost 6 bases, and 9 bases stayed unmatched.

The chain recombines TRBV20-1 with TRBJ2-1; weak D call: TRBD2 (6 bases). The CDR3 extends over 11 amino acids. V was pared by 4 bases and J by 12 bases, with 13 bases between. Germline values: CDR1 DFQATT, CDR2 SNEGSKA (reference sequence). The CDR3 region is CSATSGVGQFF. The CDR3 nucleotides read TGCAGTGCTACATCGGGGGTTGGGCAGTTCTTC.

The chain joins TRBV30 to TRBJ1-2, with a tentative D call TRBD1 (6 bases). Deletions cut 3 bases from V and 4 bases from J, with 12 bases between. CDR3 length: 13 residues. Germline V gives CDR1 GTSNPN, CDR2 SVGIG (reference sequence). For the CDR3, the DNA is TGTGCCTGGAGGGGTGGGGGCACCTATGGCTACACCTTC. Protein: CAWRGGGTYGYTF.

As DNA, the CDR3 is TGTGCCAGCAGCCCCCATGGCAGGAACACCGGGGAGCTGTTTTTT. This gives the protein CASSPHGRNTGELFF. The rearrangement uses TRBV7-2 and TRBJ2-2; D remains ambiguous. This CDR3 has 15 amino acids. V gave up 5 bases and J gave up 1 base, with 11 bases separating them. Germline-derived CDR1 and CDR2 are SGHTA and FQGNSA.

This sequence joins TRBV6-5 and TRBJ2-7; 10 bases are a match to TRBD1. The CDR3 is 14 amino acids. Germline V gene lookup returns CDR1 MNHEY and CDR2 SVGAGI. Trimming took 7 bases from V and 5 from J; bases not matched to a gene: 8. CDR3 loop: CASKESGTGDEQYF. The CDR3 nucleotides read TGTGCCAGCAAGGAGTCCGGGACAGGGGACGAGCAGTACTTC.

The chain employs TRBV19 and TRBJ1-1; 9 bases are shared with TRBD1. The CDR3 contains 13 residues. Germline CDR1 LNHDA, CDR2 SQIVND (reference sequence). V shed 2 bases and J 8 bases; nucleotides not matched to a gene: 3. The CDR3 DNA is TGTGCCAGTAGTATACGGGGACAGGGAGAAGCTTTCTTT. Protein product: CASSIRGQGEAFF.

The genes are TRBV5-1 and TRBJ1-1; 7 nucleotides line up with TRBD1. Germline values: CDR1 SGHRS, CDR2 YFSETQ. CDR3 length: 12 residues. V shed 4 bases, J shed 6 bases, and the junction held 3 bases outside the gene matches. The CDR3 loop is CASSIQGAEAFF. The CDR3 DNA sequence: TGCGCCAGCAGCATCCAGGGGGCTGAAGCTTTCTTT. Looking up the rest from reference TRBV5-1 and TRBJ1-1 gives the full variable domain: KAGVTQTPRYLIKTRGQQVTLSCSPISGHRSVSWYQQTPGQGLQFLFEYFSETQRNKGNFPGRFSGRQFSNSRSEMNVSTLELGDSALYLCASSIQGAEAFFGQGTRLTVV.

This CDR3 reads CASSPPGQRLSGANVLTF. As DNA, the CDR3 is TGTGCCAGCTCACCACCGGGACAGAGGCTCTCTGGGGCCAACGTCCTGACTTTC. V usage is TRBV18 and J usage is TRBJ2-6; TRBD1 matches at 7 bases. The CDR3 is made up of 18 amino acids. J lost 0 bases, V lost 0 bases, and 5 bases had no gene match. The germline gives CDR1 KGHSH, CDR2 LQKENI. The full variable domain, completed using reference TRBV18 and TRBJ2-6, is NAGVMQNPRHLVRRRGQEARLRCSPMKGHSHVYWYRQLPEEGLKFMVYLQKENIIDESGMPKERFSAEFPKEGPSILRIQQVVRGDSAAYFCASSPPGQRLSGANVLTFGAGSRLTVL.

The CDR3 nucleotides are TGTGCCAGCACCCTGTGGCCAAGGGGCCCAGGAGACGAGCAGTACTTC. Protein sequence: CASTLWPRGPGDEQYF. This chain links TRBV28 with TRBJ2-7; D might be TRBD1 (5 bases). Trimming removed 7 bases from V and 5 bases from J, with 24 bases in between. The germline CDR1 and CDR2 sequences are MDHEN and SYDVKM. The CDR3 sequence is 16 residues long. Full variable domain (missing parts from reference TRBV28 and TRBJ2-7): DVKVTQSSRYLVKRTGEKVFLECVQDMDHENMFWYRQDPGLGLRLIYFSYDVKMKEKGDIPEGYSVSREKKERFSLILESASTNQTSMYLCASTLWPRGPGDEQYFGPGTRLTVT.